The present T cell receptor beta chain was sequenced within a study of blood T cell repertoires in COVID-19 (dated by TCRdb to the early 2020s). The study in broad terms: Collaborator samples came from the United States, Italy and Spain and covered acute and convalescent phases of COVID-19. A freely available public database, intended as a resource for researchers studying the immune response to SARS-CoV-2, is where the repertoires were released. Where HLA class I and class II types were available, the types were taken from metadata supplied by the sample provider, not from assay-based typing. The samples were drawn from two sources: the first 160 participants of the ongoing ImmuneRACE study, and some 1,300 subjects contributed by 6 global collaborators. Subjects who had been exposed to COVID-19, were actively infected with it, or had recovered from it provided the deeply sampled blood TCRbeta repertoires that made up the dataset. The sample metadata nearly always contained a de-identified subject ID, COVID-19 status, age in years and sex. The prospective study material was composed of cDNA or gDNA derived from T cells, B-cell-depleted T cells, or PBMCs. The full study reports these points: How much clinical and demographic metadata was included differed by source and by participant, and the metadata was provided uncurated.

Participants in the prospective study were enrolled through a virtual design, were aged roughly 18 to 90 years, and lived in roughly 24 United States geographic areas. Cohort assignment in the prospective study relied on participant-reported clinical history from a screening survey and a study questionnaire. A participant counted as exposed if, within 2 weeks of entering the study, that participant had been in contact with someone who had a PCR-confirmed or clinician-diagnosed COVID-19 case. In the prospective study, mobile phlebotomists collected whole blood, serum and a nasopharyngeal or oropharyngeal swab from each participant. Prospective study participants could optionally give additional blood draws and questionnaires over an approximately two-month period. Blood samples from the prospective study were shipped frozen or at room temperature prior to DNA extraction. Including the terminal cysteine and phenylalanine, the CDR3 comprises 14 residues. Only the CDR3 DNA is retained, 42 bases long and in frame from the first base. The germline V gene provides CDR1 SGHRS and CDR2 YFSETQ. Here V drops 4 bases and J drops 4 bases, and the junction holds 2 bases not matched to any gene.

TCRbeta CDR3 regions were amplified from genomic DNA by means of the immunoSEQ Assay, a bias-controlled multiplex PCR. The study's own analysis went as follows. The number of nucleated cells in each sample was estimated from the amplification of reference gene primers within the assay. To quantify the absolute abundance of each unique TCRbeta CDR3 rearrangement, sequence reads were collapsed and filtered. For each sample, productive Simpson clonality was calculated by taking the square root of Simpson's diversity index across productive rearrangements. TCRdb took over this immuneACCESS table, retaining in-frame rearrangements with V and J assigned. Such tables are incomplete; in checked studies, under half of the missing clones stem from an unresolved V gene, and the remainder is unexplained. V, J and clone size are taken as reported in that table, and D and trimming were inferred from the DNA itself. Here the sample has 200,000 to 300,000 clones; about 80% occur a single time. Together, the top ten hold 3% to 4% of the sample.

Of note for this clone: Its antigen remains undetermined. One base away there is no much larger clone; base qualities are not given.

Source material: PBMCs or T cells enriched from blood (not recorded which). The chain employs TRBV5-1 and TRBJ2-5; 12 bases in the junction line up with TRBD1. This sequence originates from a woman aged 40-49 years who had been exposed to COVID-19. The nucleotide sequence reads as follows: TGCGCCAGCAGCCCGGGACAGGGGGCAGAGACCCAGTACTTC. Its translation is CASSPGQGAETQYF. The reference TRBV5-1 and TRBJ2-5 proteins fill in what lies around the CDR3, so the full variable domain reads KAGVTQTPRYLIKTRGQQVTLSCSPISGHRSVSWYQQTPGQGLQFLFEYFSETQRNKGNFPGRFSGRQFSNSRSEMNVSTLELGDSALYLCASSPGQGAETQYFGPGTRLLVL.